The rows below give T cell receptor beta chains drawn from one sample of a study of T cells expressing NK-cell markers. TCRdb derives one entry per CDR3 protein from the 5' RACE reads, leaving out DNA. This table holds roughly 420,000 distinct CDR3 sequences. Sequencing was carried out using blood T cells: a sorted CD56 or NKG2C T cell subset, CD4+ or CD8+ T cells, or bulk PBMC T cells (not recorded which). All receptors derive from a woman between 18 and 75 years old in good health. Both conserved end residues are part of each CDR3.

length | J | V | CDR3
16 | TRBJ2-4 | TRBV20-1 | CSARPPAGGAKNIQYF
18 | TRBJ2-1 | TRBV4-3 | CASSQDPALAGAGNEQFF
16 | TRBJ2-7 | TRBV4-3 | CASSQVSGTGGDEQYF
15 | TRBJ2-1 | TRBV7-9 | CASSLGPQGSNEQFF
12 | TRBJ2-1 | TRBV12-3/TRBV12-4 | CASRPGQGHVLF
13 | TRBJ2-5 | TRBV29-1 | CSATFDSGETQYF
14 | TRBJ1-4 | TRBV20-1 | CSAPFWGVEEKLFF
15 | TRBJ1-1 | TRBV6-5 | CASSYSRQGSTEAFF
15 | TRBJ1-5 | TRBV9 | CASSVEGSSNQPQHF
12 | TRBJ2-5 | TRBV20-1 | CSARDWSTAQYF
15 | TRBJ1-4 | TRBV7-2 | CASSVYGTGAEKLFF
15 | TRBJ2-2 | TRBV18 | CASSPGGLNTGELFF
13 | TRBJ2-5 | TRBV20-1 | CSAPGQTQETQYF
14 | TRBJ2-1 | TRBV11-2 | CASSLRSPPDEQFF
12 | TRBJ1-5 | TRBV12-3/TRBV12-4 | CASSLGKGPQHF
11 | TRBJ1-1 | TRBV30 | CAWSVAGEAFF
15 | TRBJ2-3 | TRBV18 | CASSPGHLGTDTQYF
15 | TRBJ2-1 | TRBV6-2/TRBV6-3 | CASSPKEKGYNEQFF
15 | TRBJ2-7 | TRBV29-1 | CSVGPRDGPSYEQYF
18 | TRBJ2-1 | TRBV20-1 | CSARDLGQGFIVYNEQFF
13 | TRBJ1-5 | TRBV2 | CASNVGPGKPQHF
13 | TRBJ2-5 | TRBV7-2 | CASSFDGEETQYF
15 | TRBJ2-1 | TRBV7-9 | CASSQTSGVNNEQFF
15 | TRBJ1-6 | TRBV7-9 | CASSAAAGSNSPLHF
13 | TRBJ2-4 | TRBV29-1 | CSVVSGPKNIQYF
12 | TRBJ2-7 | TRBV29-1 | CSVEDGGSQQYF
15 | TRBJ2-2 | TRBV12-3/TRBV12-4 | CASSSRGGITGELFF
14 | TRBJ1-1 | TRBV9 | CASSARGLDTEAFF
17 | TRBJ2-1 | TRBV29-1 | CSVDSGTSGVGFNEQFF
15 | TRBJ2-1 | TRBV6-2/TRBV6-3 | CASSDRTGPYNEQFF
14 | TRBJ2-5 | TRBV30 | CAWTPGGFAETQYF
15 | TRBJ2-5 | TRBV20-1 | CSAGGGRDPFGTQYF
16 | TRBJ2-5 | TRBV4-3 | CASSQGLTGGMETQYF